This T cell receptor (beta chain) was documented in a study of glioma-infiltrating T cells after dendritic cell vaccination (TCRdb year 2016). For the study in its entirety: A cohort of 15 glioblastoma patients from Phase I and II dendritic cell vaccination trials was included, of whom 9 were newly diagnosed and 6 had recurrent disease. Deep sequencing of TCR beta CDR3 regions was used to quantify tumor-infiltrating lymphocyte content and compare tumor and blood repertoires in dendritic cell-vaccinated glioblastoma patients. Patients received autologous tumor lysate-pulsed dendritic cell vaccination between about 2003 and 2013. The vaccine consisted of monocyte-derived dendritic cells cultured seven to eight days with IL-4 and GM-CSF, then pulsed overnight with autologous tumor lysate. Each patient got three intradermal injections of the dendritic cell vaccine, spaced at biweekly intervals, in the arm below the axilla. Survival after dendritic cell vaccination was correlated with TCR sequencing metrics, such as TIL content and the overlap between tumor and blood repertoires.

Findings and caveats that apply to the study as a whole: The TCR overlap response model with three groups was called speculative and said to need prospective validation. No direct relationship between TCR clonality and survival was found, suggesting that a diverse polyclonal response may matter. The cohort was small and heterogeneous, with few patients having full blood and tumor sets and even fewer initial-recurrent tumor pairs. After dendritic cell vaccination, a higher estimated pretreatment TIL content predicted longer time to progression and overall survival.

Per the publication, the time point label means: after dendritic cell vaccination, including at tumor progression/relapse. Patients were selected for having adequate residual fresh-frozen tumor tissue and more than two years of available survival data. Although molecular status otherwise differed among the glioblastoma patients, no patient had an isocitrate dehydrogenase mutation. PBMC were collected before vaccination, two weeks after the third vaccination, and at tumor progression if progression occurred. The Qiagen DNeasy Blood extraction Kit was used to extract genomic DNA. Using the immunoSEQ assay, TCRB CDR3 regions were amplified from approximately 2.1 micrograms of genomic DNA, or from all available DNA when less than that was on hand. The multiplex PCR employed 60 forward primers targeting TCR V beta segments and 13 reverse primers targeting J beta segments. To estimate the number of reads per starting template, synthetic control templates were added to each sample at limiting dilution. The Illumina HiSeq System generated 87 bp sequencing reads. Per the authors' processing: PCR and sequencing errors were removed by a nearest neighbor algorithm that merged closely related sequences. TCR overlap was defined as the percentage of unique tumor TCR beta sequences that were also found in the peripheral blood of the same patient. In TCRdb, the immuneACCESS table is reduced to in-frame sequences with V and J assigned. These tables do not hold every clone; where another copy was compared, an unresolved V gene accounts for under half, and the others remain unexplained. The V and J calls and clone size were taken over from that table, and D and trimming were inferred from the DNA. Present in this sample are around 87,000 clones, less than 90% of which were seen just once. The ten largest clones represent roughly 6.8% of the sample.

Comment on this clone: Its antigen specificity is not known. Within one base of it there is no much larger clone, and no base qualities were kept.

The CDR1 and CDR2 encoded by the germline V gene are MNHNS and SASEGT. Germline trimming amounts to 6 bases on V and 1 base on J, with 4 as the count of junction bases outside the gene matches. There are 14 amino acids in the CDR3, from cysteine to phenylalanine inclusive. Of all the DNA, just the CDR3 is kept, 42 bases in frame from base 1. The source is a human donor with glioblastoma. The sequencing here drew on blood, taken after dendritic cell vaccination. The receptor chain draws on TRBV6-1 and TRBJ1-1; the junction holds 8 bases that match TRBD1. The CDR3 loop reads CASRPDRGNTEAFF. The DNA sequence follows: TGTGCCAGCAGGCCAGACAGGGGGAACACTGAAGCTTTCTTT.